Listed below are T cell receptor beta chains from one sample, sequenced in a study of CD8+CD57+ T cells in acquired aplastic anemia. Each CDR3 protein gets one entry after TCRdb re-called the reads with MiXCR. Altogether 210,000 or so distinct CDR3 sequences are present, almost 50% being singletons, with the ten largest covering about 20%. The sequencing sample was made of sorted CD4+, CD8+, or CD8+CD57+ T cells (not recorded which) from PBMCs. Source of these receptors: a human donor with aplastic anemia. Each CDR3 is given with its conserved first and last residue. D genes are given only for firm matches. Clone size is given for some rows only: seen once, a few or many times, or a class if the clone is expanded.

abundance,v_gene,d_gene,j_gene,CDR3aa,CDR3nt
many,TRBV19,.,TRBJ2-5,CASSIDRQETQYF,TGTGCCAGTAGTATTGACAGACAAGAGACCCAGTACTTC
many,TRBV6-6,.,TRBJ1-2,CASRSAGTHGYGYTF,TGTGCCAGCAGAAGCGCCGGGACACATGGCTATGGCTACACCTTC
many,TRBV11-2,TRBD2,TRBJ2-3,CASSLDRTRAGRTDTQYF,TGTGCCAGCAGCTTAGATCGGACTAGAGCGGGGCGCACAGATACGCAGTATTTT
many,TRBV19,TRBD1,TRBJ1-2,CASMDRGGSYGYTF,TGTGCCAGTATGGACAGGGGCGGAAGCTATGGCTACACCTTC
many,TRBV6-5,.,TRBJ2-7,CASSGGMYEQYF,TGTGCCAGCTCAGGGGGGATGTACGAGCAGTACTTC
once,TRBV10-1,TRBD2,TRBJ2-7,CASSEGLGVYEQYF,TGCGCCAGCAGTGAGGGACTAGGGGTCTACGAGCAGTACTTC
few,TRBV11-2,.,TRBJ2-7,CASSSQGEAYEQYF,TGTGCCAGCAGCTCTCAGGGGGAGGCCTACGAGCAGTACTTC
.,TRBV19,.,TRBJ1-2,CASSTPPGGYTF,TGTGCCAGTAGTACCCCTCCCGGAGGCTACACCTTC
many,TRBV7-8,TRBD1,TRBJ1-4,CASSSGTGIEKLFF,TGTGCCAGCAGCAGCGGGACAGGCATTGAAAAACTGTTTTTT
.,TRBV10-3,TRBD2,TRBJ2-1,CAIMTLAGSNEQFF,TGTGCCATCATGACCCTAGCGGGGAGCAATGAGCAGTTCTTC
many,TRBV2,TRBD2,TRBJ2-5,CASWSGGETQYF,TGTGCCAGCTGGTCCGGGGGGGAGACCCAGTACTTC
.,TRBV15,.,TRBJ2-3,CATSRASTDTQYF,TGTGCCACCAGCAGGGCCAGCACAGATACGCAGTATTTT
many,TRBV2,TRBD2,TRBJ2-5,CASSNPGTSGGEETQYF,TGTGCCAGCAGTAACCCGGGGACTAGCGGGGGGGAAGAGACCCAGTACTTC
.,TRBV29-1,.,TRBJ1-2,CSGDLAGGYGYTF,TGCAGCGGAGATTTAGCGGGGGGCTATGGCTACACCTTC
few,TRBV5-1,.,TRBJ2-5,CASSDGRGSGETQYF,TGCGCCAGCAGCGACGGCCGGGGCTCAGGGGAGACCCAGTACTTC
.,TRBV20-1,TRBD1,TRBJ2-5,CSARASGQYQETQYF,TGCAGTGCTAGAGCTTCGGGACAGTACCAAGAGACCCAGTACTTC
.,TRBV30,.,TRBJ2-7,CAWSNGGRYEQYF,TGTGCCTGGAGTAACGGGGGAAGGTACGAGCAGTACTTC
many,TRBV5-1,TRBD1,TRBJ2-7,CASRLGWDRVYEQYF,TGCGCCAGCAGACTGGGCTGGGACAGGGTCTACGAGCAGTACTTC
many,TRBV20-1,.,TRBJ1-6,CSARSRGRGSYNSPLHF,TGCAGTGCTAGATCCAGGGGAAGGGGCTCCTATAATTCACCCCTCCACTTT
.,TRBV29-1,.,TRBJ1-2,CSVDKGREDYGYTF,TGCAGCGTTGATAAGGGGAGGGAAGACTATGGCTACACCTTC
.,TRBV5-5,.,TRBJ2-5,CASSFRQVGGAETQYF,TGTGCCAGCAGCTTTAGACAAGTTGGGGGCGCCGAGACCCAGTACTTC
.,TRBV6-6,.,TRBJ2-5,CASGGAQETQYF,TGTGCCAGCGGGGGGGCTCAAGAGACCCAGTACTTC
.,TRBV7-9,.,TRBJ2-1,CASSLNRGDNEQFF,TGTGCCAGCAGCCTAAACCGCGGGGACAATGAGCAGTTCTTC
many,TRBV27,.,TRBJ2-3,CASSSYGDTQYF,TGTGCCAGCAGTTCCTACGGCGATACGCAGTATTTT
.,TRBV2,.,TRBJ2-7,CASTEVGHGGELYF,TGTGCCAGCACCGAGGTGGGACACGGCGGGGAGCTGTACTTC
.,TRBV9,.,TRBJ1-2,CASSQDPRRYGYTF,TGTGCCAGCAGCCAAGATCCGAGGCGCTATGGCTACACCTTC
few,TRBV6-1,.,TRBJ1-1,CACPKTDRSMNTEAFF,TGTGCCTGTCCAAAAACTGACAGGTCCATGAACACTGAAGCTTTCTTT
.,TRBV4-1,.,TRBJ1-2,CASSQERGDGGHGYTF,TGCGCCAGCAGCCAAGAGCGGGGGGATGGAGGACATGGCTACACCTTC
.,TRBV20-1,.,TRBJ1-2,CSAMETGGLGYTF,TGCAGTGCTATGGAGACAGGAGGTTTAGGCTACACCTTC
.,TRBV7-8,TRBD2,TRBJ2-7,CASSSPATSGGHYEQYF,TGTGCCAGCAGCTCCCCAGCGACTAGCGGGGGACACTACGAGCAGTACTTC
many,TRBV7-8,.,TRBJ1-6,CASSLDQGRRSPLHF,TGTGCCAGCAGCTTAGACCAGGGTAGGAGATCACCCCTCCACTTT
.,TRBV2,TRBD1,TRBJ1-2,CASRFDRGSGNTF,TGTGCCAGCAGATTCGACAGGGGCTCTGGAAACACCTTC
.,TRBV7-2,.,TRBJ2-5,CASSLGREYQETQYF,TGTGCCAGCAGCTTGGGCAGGGAGTACCAAGAGACCCAGTACTTC
.,TRBV15,.,TRBJ1-4,CATSRAGGPGKGLFF,TGTGCCACCAGCAGAGCGGGCGGACCTGGAAAGGGACTGTTTTTT
.,TRBV7-9,.,TRBJ1-2,CASSSGSHDF,TGTGCCAGCAGCTCGGGGTCCCACGACTTC
many,TRBV7-9,TRBD1,TRBJ2-1,CASSQNWDSFNEQFF,TGTGCCAGCAGTCAGAACTGGGACAGCTTTAATGAGCAGTTCTTC
.,TRBV2,.,TRBJ1-5,CASSDSFSQPQHF,TGTGCCAGCAGTGACAGCTTTAGTCAGCCCCAGCATTTT
many,TRBV2,TRBD1,TRBJ1-4,CASSASTQGWEKLFF,TGTGCCAGCAGCGCAAGTACACAGGGGTGGGAAAAACTGTTTTTT
.,TRBV19,TRBD1,TRBJ1-1,CASSIEGQGDTEAFF,TGTGCCAGTAGTATAGAGGGACAGGGGGACACTGAAGCTTTCTTT
few,TRBV10-3,.,TRBJ1-2,CAISEVPSNYGYTF,TGTGCCATCAGTGAGGTTCCTTCTAACTATGGCTACACCTTC
.,TRBV20-1,.,TRBJ1-1,CSASRDEAFF,TGCAGTGCTAGCCGGGATGAAGCTTTCTTT